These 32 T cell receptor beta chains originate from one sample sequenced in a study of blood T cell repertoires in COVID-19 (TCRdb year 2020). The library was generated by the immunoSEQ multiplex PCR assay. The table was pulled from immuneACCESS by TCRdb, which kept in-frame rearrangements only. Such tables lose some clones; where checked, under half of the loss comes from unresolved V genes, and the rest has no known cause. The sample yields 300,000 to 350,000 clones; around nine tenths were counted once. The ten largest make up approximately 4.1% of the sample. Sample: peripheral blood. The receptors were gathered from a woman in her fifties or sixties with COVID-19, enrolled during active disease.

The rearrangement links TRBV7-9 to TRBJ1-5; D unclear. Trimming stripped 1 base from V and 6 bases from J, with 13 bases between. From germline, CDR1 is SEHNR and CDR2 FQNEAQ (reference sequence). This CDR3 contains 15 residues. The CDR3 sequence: CASSLGQAAPQPQHF. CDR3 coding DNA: TGTGCCAGCAGCTTAGGGCAGGCCGCTCCTCAGCCCCAGCATTTT.

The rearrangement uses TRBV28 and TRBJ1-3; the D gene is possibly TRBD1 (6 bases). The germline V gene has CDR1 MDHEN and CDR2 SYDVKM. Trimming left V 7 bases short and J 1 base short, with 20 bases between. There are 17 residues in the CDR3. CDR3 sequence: CASTWGGQGYSGNTIYF. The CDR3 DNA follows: TGTGCCAGCACCTGGGGGGGACAAGGGTATTCTGGAAACACCATATATTTT. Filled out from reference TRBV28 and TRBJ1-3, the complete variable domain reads DVKVTQSSRYLVKRTGEKVFLECVQDMDHENMFWYRQDPGLGLRLIYFSYDVKMKEKGDIPEGYSVSREKKERFSLILESASTNQTSMYLCASTWGGQGYSGNTIYFGEGSWLTVV.

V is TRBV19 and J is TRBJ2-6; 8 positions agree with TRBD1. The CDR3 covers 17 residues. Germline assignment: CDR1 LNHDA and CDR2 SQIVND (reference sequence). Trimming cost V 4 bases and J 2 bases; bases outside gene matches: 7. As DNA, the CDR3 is TGTGCCAGTAGTACCCGGACAGGGTCGGCTGGGGCCAACGTCCTGACTTTC. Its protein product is CASSTRTGSAGANVLTF.

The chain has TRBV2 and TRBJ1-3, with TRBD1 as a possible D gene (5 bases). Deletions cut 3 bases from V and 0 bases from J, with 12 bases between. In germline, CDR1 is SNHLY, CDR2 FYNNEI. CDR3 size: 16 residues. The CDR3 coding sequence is TGTGCCAGCAGTGAGGTTCAGGGCTCCTCTGGAAACACCATATATTTT. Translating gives CASSEVQGSSGNTIYF.

CDR3 nucleotide sequence: TGTGCCAGTAGTATCGCCGGACAGCTGAATCAGCCCCAGCATTTT. The encoded protein is CASSIAGQLNQPQHF. This sequence joins TRBV19 and TRBJ1-5, with TRBD1 as a possible D gene (6 bases). Germline V gives CDR1 LNHDA, CDR2 SQIVND (reference sequence). The ends were cut back, 3 bases at V and 4 bases at J, with 13 bases in the middle. The CDR3 is 15 amino acids.

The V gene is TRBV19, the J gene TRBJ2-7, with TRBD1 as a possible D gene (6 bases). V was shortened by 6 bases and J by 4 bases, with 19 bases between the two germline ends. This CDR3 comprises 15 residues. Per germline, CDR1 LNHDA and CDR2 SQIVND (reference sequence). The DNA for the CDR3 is TGTGCCAGTAGGGTATCAGGGGTAGGGGGTTACGAGCAGTACTTC. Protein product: CASRVSGVGGYEQYF.

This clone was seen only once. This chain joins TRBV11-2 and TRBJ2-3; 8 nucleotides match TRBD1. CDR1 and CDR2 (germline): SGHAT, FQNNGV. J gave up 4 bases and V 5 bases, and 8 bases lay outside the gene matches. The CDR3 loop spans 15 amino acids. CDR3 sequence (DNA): TGTGCCAGCAGCCGAGGACAGGGACTGTCAGATACGCAGTATTTT. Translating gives CASSRGQGLSDTQYF.

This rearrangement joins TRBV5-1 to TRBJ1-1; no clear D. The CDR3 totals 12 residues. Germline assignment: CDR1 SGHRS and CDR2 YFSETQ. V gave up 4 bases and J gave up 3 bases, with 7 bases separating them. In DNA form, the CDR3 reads TGCGCCAGCAGCCGTACAGACACTGAAGCTTTCTTT. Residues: CASSRTDTEAFF. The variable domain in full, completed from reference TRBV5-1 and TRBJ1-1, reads KAGVTQTPRYLIKTRGQQVTLSCSPISGHRSVSWYQQTPGQGLQFLFEYFSETQRNKGNFPGRFSGRQFSNSRSEMNVSTLELGDSALYLCASSRTDTEAFFGQGTRLTVV.

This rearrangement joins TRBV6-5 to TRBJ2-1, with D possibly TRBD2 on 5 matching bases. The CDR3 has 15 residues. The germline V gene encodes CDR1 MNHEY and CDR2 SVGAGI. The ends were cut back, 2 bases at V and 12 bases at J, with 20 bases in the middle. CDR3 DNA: TGTGCCAGCAGTTACCCCTCGTCTGGAGGCAAGAGGCAGTTCTTC. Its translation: CASSYPSSGGKRQFF.

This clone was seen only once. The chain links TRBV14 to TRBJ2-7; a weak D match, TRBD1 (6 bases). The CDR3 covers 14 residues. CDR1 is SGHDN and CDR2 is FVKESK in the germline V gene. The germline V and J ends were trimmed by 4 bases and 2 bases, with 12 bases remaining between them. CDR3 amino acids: CASSRYRVPYEQYF. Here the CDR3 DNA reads TGTGCCAGCAGCCGGTACAGGGTCCCCTACGAGCAGTACTTC. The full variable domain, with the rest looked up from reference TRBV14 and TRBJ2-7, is EAGVTQFPSHSVIEKGQTVTLRCDPISGHDNLYWYRRVMGKEIKFLLHFVKESKQDESGMPNNRFLAERTGGTYSTLKVQPAELEDSGVYFCASSRYRVPYEQYFGPGTRLTVT.

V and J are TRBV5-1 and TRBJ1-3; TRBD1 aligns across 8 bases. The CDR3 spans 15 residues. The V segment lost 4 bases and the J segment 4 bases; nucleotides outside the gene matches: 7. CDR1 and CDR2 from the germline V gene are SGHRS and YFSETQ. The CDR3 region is CASSAGQAKGNTIYF. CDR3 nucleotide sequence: TGCGCCAGCAGCGCGGGACAGGCCAAAGGAAACACCATATATTTT.

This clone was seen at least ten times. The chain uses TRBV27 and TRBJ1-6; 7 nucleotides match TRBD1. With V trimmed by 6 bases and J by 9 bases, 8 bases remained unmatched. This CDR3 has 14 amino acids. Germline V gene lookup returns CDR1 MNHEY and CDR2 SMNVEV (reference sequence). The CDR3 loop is CASSPGDSVSPLHF. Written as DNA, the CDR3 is TGTGCCAGCAGCCCCGGGGACAGTGTTTCACCCCTCCACTTT.

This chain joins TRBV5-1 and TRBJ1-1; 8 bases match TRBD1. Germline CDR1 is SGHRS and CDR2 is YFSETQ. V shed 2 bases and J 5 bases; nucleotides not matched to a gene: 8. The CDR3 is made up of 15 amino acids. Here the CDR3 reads CASSFVGQGMTEAFF. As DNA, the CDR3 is TGCGCCAGCAGCTTTGTCGGACAGGGCATGACTGAAGCTTTCTTT.

The CDR3 bases are TGTGCCAGCAGCCAGGCCTCCCTGGTAGCAACTTTCTTT. Its protein product is CASSQASLVATFF. The genes are TRBV3-1 (or the pseudogene TRBV3-2) and TRBJ1-1; D gene uncertain. CDR1 LGHDT and CDR2 YNNKEL come from the germline V gene (reference sequence). Trimming removed 3 bases at V and 12 bases at J, with 17 bases between. The CDR3 totals 13 residues.

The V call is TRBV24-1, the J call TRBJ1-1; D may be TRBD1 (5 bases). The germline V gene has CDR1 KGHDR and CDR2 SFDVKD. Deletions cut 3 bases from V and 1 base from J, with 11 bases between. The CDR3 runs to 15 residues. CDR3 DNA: TGTGCCACCAGTGATACAGGTAACCGGAACACTGAAGCTTTCTTT. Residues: CATSDTGNRNTEAFF.

The CDR3: CARSLNRGSRPANYGYTF. The DNA of the CDR3 is TGTGCCAGAAGCTTGAATAGGGGATCGCGTCCGGCTAACTATGGCTACACCTTC. The chain employs TRBV5-3 and TRBJ1-2; a weak D match, TRBD1 (5 bases). TRBV5-3 qualifies as an ORF whose function is uncertain. The CDR3 extends over 18 amino acids. V lost 1 base and J 0 bases, leaving 19 bases between the germline ends.

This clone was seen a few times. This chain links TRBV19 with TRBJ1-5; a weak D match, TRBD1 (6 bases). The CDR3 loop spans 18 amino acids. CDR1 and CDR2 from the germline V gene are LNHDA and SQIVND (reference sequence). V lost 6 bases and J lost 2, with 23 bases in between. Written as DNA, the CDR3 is TGTGCCAGTAGCCGAACCGGGACATTTGTTCTGGGCAATCAGCCCCAGCATTTT. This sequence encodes CASSRTGTFVLGNQPQHF.

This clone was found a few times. CDR3 bases: TGTGCCAGCTCACCCGGCGGAGTTAACTATGGCTACACCTTC. The encoded protein is CASSPGGVNYGYTF. The chain carries TRBV18 and TRBJ1-2; no firm D call. Trimming took 3 bases from V and 1 from J, leaving 9 bases between them. This CDR3 region has 14 residues. Germline CDR1 KGHSH, CDR2 LQKENI.

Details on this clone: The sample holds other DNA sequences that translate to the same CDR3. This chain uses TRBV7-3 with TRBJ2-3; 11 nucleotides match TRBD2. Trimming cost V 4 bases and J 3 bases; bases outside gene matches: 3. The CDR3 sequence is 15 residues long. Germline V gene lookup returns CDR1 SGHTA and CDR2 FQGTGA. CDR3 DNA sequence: TGTGCCAGCAGCTCTAGCGGGGGGAGGACAGATACGCAGTATTTT. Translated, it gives CASSSSGGRTDTQYF.

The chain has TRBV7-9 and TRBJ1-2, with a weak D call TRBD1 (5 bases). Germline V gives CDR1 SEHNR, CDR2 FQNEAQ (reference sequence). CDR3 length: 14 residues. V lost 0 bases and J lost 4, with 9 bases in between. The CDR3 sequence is CASSLAGGTYGYTF. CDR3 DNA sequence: TGTGCCAGCAGCTTAGCGGGGGGGACCTATGGCTACACCTTC.

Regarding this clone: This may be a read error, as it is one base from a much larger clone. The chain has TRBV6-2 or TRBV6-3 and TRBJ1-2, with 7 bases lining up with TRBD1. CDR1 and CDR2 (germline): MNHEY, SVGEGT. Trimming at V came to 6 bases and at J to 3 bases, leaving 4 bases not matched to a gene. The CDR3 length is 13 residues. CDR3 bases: TGTGCCAGCAGCCCCACAGGGGACTATGGCTACACCTTC. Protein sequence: CASSPTGDYGYTF.

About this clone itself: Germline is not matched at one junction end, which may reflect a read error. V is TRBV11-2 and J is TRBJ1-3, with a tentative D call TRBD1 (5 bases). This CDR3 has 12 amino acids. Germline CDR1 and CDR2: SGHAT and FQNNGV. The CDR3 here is CASSLAGESSHF. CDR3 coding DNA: TGTGCCAGCAGCTTAGCGGGGGAATCGAGTCATTTT.

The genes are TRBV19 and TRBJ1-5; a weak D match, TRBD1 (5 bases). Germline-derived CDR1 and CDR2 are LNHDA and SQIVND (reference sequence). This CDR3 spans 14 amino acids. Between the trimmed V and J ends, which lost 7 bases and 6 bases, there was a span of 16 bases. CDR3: CASNLLGRGQPQHF. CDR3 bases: TGTGCCAGTAACCTTTTGGGGCGCGGTCAGCCCCAGCATTTT.

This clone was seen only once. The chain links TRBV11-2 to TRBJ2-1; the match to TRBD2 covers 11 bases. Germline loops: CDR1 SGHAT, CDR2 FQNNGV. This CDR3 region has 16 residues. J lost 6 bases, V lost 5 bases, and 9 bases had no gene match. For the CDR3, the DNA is TGTGCCAGCAGCCTCTTGACTAGCGGGGAGCGCAATGAGCAGTTCTTC. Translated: CASSLLTSGERNEQFF. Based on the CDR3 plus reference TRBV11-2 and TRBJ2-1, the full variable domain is EAGVAQSPRYKIIEKRQSVAFWCNPISGHATLYWYQQILGQGPKLLIQFQNNGVVDDSQLPKDRFSAERLKGVDSTLKIQPAKLEDSAVYLCASSLLTSGERNEQFFGPGTRLTVL.

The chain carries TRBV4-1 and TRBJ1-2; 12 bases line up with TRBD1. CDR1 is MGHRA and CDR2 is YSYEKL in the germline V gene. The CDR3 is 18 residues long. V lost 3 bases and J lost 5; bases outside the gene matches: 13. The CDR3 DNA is TGCGCCAGCAGCCATGGCCCGGGACAGGGGGCGGCGGAGTATGGCTACACCTTC. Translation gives CASSHGPGQGAAEYGYTF.

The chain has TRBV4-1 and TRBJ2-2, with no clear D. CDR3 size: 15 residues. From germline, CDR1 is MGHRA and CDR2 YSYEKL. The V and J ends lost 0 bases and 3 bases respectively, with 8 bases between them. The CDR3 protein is CASSQDVQYTGELFF. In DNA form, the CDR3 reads TGCGCCAGCAGCCAAGATGTCCAGTACACCGGGGAGCTGTTTTTT.

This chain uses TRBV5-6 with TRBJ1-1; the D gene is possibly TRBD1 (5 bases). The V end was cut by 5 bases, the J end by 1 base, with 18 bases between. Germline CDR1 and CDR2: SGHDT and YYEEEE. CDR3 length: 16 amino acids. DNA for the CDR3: TGTGCCAGCAGTCCACGACAGCTCTATTCGAACACTGAAGCTTTCTTT. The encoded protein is CASSPRQLYSNTEAFF.

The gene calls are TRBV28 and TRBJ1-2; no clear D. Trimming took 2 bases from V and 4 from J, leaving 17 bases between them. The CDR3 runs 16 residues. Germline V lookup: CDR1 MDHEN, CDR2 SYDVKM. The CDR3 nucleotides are TGTGCCAGCAGTTTAGCCGACAAGGGAGCAAGCTATGGCTACACCTTC. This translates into CASSLADKGASYGYTF.

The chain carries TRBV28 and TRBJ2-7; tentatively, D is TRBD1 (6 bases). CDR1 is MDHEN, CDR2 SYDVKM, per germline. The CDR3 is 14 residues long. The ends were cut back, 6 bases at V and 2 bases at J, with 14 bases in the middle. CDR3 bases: TGTGCCAGCAGGAAAGGACAGTCTCCCTACGAGCAGTACTTC. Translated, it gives CASRKGQSPYEQYF.

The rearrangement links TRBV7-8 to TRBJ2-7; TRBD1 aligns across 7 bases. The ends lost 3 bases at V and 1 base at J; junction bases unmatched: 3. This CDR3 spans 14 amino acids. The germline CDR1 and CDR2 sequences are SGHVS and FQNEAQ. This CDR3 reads CASSLGQPSYEQYF. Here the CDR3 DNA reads TGTGCCAGCAGCTTGGGACAGCCGTCCTACGAGCAGTACTTC.

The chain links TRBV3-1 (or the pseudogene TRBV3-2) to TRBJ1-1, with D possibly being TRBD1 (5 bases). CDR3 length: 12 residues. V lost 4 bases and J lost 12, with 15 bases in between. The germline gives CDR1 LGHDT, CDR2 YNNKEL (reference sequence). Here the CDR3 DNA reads TGTGCCAGCAGCCCAGGACTAAGGGGAACTTTCTTT. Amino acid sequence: CASSPGLRGTFF.

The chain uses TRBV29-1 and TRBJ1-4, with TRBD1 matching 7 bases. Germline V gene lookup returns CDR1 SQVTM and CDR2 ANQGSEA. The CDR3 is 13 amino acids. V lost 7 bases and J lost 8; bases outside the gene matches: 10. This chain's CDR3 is CSAKDRLGEKLFF. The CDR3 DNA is TGCAGCGCCAAGGACAGGCTGGGGGAAAAACTGTTTTTT. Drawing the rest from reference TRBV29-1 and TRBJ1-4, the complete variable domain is SAVISQKPSRDICQRGTSLTIQCQVDSQVTMMFWYRQQPGQSLTLIATANQGSEATYESGFVIDKFPISRPNLTFSTLTVSNMSPEDSSIYLCSAKDRLGEKLFFGSGTQLSVL.